The source of this T cell receptor (beta chain) is a study of cytomegalovirus exposure and HLA in healthy donors (dated by TCRdb to the late 2010s). For the wider study: The 666 repertoires of the first cohort and the 95 to 150 validation repertoires were produced on the same platform, according to a later analysis. Along with the roughly 610-subject first cohort, a separate validation cohort of roughly 110 different subjects was used. The study aimed to test whether signatures of past pathogen exposure could be identified by cataloging public T cell receptors. High-throughput TCR immunosequencing, statistical association of individual TCRs with disease status, and machine learning were combined to predict cytomegalovirus infection status. The research as a whole found: The study listed over 150 TCR beta chains as associated with cytomegalovirus. The classifier was reported to diagnose cytomegalovirus status with high specificity and sensitivity in both the original and validation cohorts. A later analysis found that TCRs clustered in the first cohort also tended to co-occur in the roughly 110 validation repertoires, with 90% to 95% of cluster scores above 0. In vitro tests confirmed that a few of the cytomegalovirus-associated TCR beta chains recognize cytomegalovirus antigens. According to the authors, the approach could potentially be generalized to other disease states and immunological phenotypes. The validation cohort had no HLA typing available for a later analysis, so co-occurrence within that cohort was assessed over all 120 or so repertoires. While some public TCRs were present in many individuals, most TCR sequences turned up only very rarely across donors.

This clone was found once. Its recognized antigen is unknown. Base quality data are lacking; no much larger clone is found one base away. Relative to germline, V is missing 5 bases and J is missing 2 bases, with 8 bases of the junction outside any gene match. CDR1 and CDR2 were assigned from the germline V gene (reference sequence) as LNHDA and SQIVND. The CDR3 has 15 amino acids, counting the end cysteine and phenylalanine. This entry keeps only the CDR3 DNA: 45 bases, framed from base 1. The donors were included in the validation cohort of 120 subjects, a group kept apart from the roughly 670-subject first cohort. The method was the immunoSEQ multiplex PCR assay. Under the source paper's analysis protocol: A statistical classification framework was built for diagnosing cytomegalovirus status from the catalog of TCR beta chain sequences. TCRdb's version of the immuneACCESS table is confined to in-frame rearrangements and falls short of the full clone set. An unresolved V gene accounts for under half of the shortfall where checked; the remainder is of unknown origin. The V and J calls and clone size come from that table; D and trimming were worked out from the DNA. The sample contains more than 65,000 clones, roughly 96% of them found a single time. The ten largest clones take up roughly 1.3% of the sample.

The receptor's source is a woman aged 18 to 35 in good health and CMV-seronegative. The sequencing sample was made of PBMCs. The sequence joins TRBV19 to TRBJ2-5, and 7 junction bases match TRBD2. The sequence in DNA is TGTGCCAGTAGTCGATTTGGGGGGGGTCAAGAGACCCAGTACTTC. It translates to CASSRFGGGQETQYF.